Listed below are T cell receptor beta chains from one sample, sequenced in a study of shared clonotypes between healthy human individuals. Sequenced by immunoSEQ multiplex PCR; TCRdb stores in-frame clones only, minus some. This table has around 2.3 million clones, approximately 94% appearing once. Material for sequencing was naive CD4+ T cells sorted from blood. Every receptor here comes from a man between 18 and 35 years old in good health. Each CDR3 is given with its conserved first and last residue. Each record gives: V gene, CDR3 length, clone size, D gene, J gene, CDR3 protein, CDR3 DNA. D genes are given only for firm matches. Only some rows state a clone size, as once, few, many or a class for expanded clones.

V: TRBV2
length: 16
size: NA
D: NA
J: TRBJ2-2
CDR3: CASSDLGNTDTGELFF
DNA: TGTGCCAGCAGTGATTTGGGGAACACGGACACCGGGGAGCTGTTTTTT

V: TRBV5-1
length: 14
size: NA
D: NA
J: TRBJ2-2
CDR3: CASSLVLQGGELFF
DNA: TGCGCCAGCAGCTTGGTGTTGCAGGGCGGGGAGCTGTTTTTT

V: TRBV4-1
length: 14
size: NA
D: NA
J: TRBJ1-2
CDR3: CASTQVGANYGYTF
DNA: TGCGCCAGCACCCAAGTAGGGGCTAACTATGGCTACACCTTC

V: TRBV6-4
length: 9
size: NA
D: NA
J: TRBJ1-2
CDR3: CATIYGYTF
DNA: TGTGCCACTATCTATGGCTACACCTTC

V: TRBV6-5
length: 15
size: NA
D: NA
J: TRBJ2-7
CDR3: CASTNTGRINYEQYF
DNA: TGTGCCAGCACCAACACAGGGAGGATAAACTACGAGCAGTACTTC

V: TRBV4-1
length: 17
size: NA
D: NA
J: TRBJ1-6
CDR3: CASSHDPLRSYNSPLHF
DNA: TGCGCCAGCAGCCATGATCCTCTTAGGTCCTATAATTCACCCCTCCACTTT

V: TRBV5-1
length: 14
size: NA
D: NA
J: TRBJ2-7
CDR3: CASSLIAGPYEQYF
DNA: TGCGCCAGCAGCTTGATAGCCGGGCCCTACGAGCAGTACTTC

V: TRBV11-2
length: 11
size: NA
D: NA
J: TRBJ2-5
CDR3: CASSARETQYF
DNA: TGTGCCAGCAGCGCAAGGGAGACCCAGTACTTC

V: TRBV7-9
length: 11
size: NA
D: NA
J: TRBJ2-7
CDR3: CASSFPGEQYF
DNA: TGTGCCAGCAGCTTCCCGGGCGAGCAGTACTTC

V: TRBV5-1
length: 14
size: NA
D: NA
J: TRBJ2-7
CDR3: CASSLADSAYEQYF
DNA: TGCGCCAGCAGCTTGGCGGACAGCGCCTACGAGCAGTACTTC

V: TRBV6-1
length: 15
size: NA
D: TRBD1
J: TRBJ1-3
CDR3: CASSTQGAGGNTIYF
DNA: TGTGCCAGCAGTACACAGGGGGCAGGTGGAAACACCATATATTTT

V: TRBV6-4
length: 13
size: NA
D: TRBD1
J: TRBJ2-7
CDR3: CASSERDRTEQYF
DNA: TGTGCCAGCAGTGAAAGGGACAGGACCGAGCAGTACTTC

V: TRBV18
length: 12
size: NA
D: NA
J: TRBJ1-1
CDR3: CASSPRVGEAFF
DNA: TGTGCCAGCTCACCACGCGTGGGTGAAGCTTTCTTT

V: TRBV6-1
length: 15
size: NA
D: NA
J: TRBJ2-1
CDR3: CASSEGTLNYNEQFF
DNA: TGTGCCAGCAGTGAAGGGACTCTTAACTACAATGAGCAGTTCTTC

V: TRBV5-8
length: 16
size: NA
D: NA
J: TRBJ2-5
CDR3: CASSLVAGTAQETQYF
DNA: TGTGCCAGCAGCTTGGTGGCAGGGACGGCCCAAGAGACCCAGTACTTC

V: TRBV10-1
length: 14
size: few
D: TRBD1
J: TRBJ1-3
CDR3: CASSGQGSGNTIYF
DNA: TGCGCCAGCAGTGGACAGGGCTCTGGAAACACCATATATTTT

V: TRBV7-3
length: 15
size: once
D: NA
J: TRBJ2-7
CDR3: CASSPGPNPTYEQYF
DNA: TGTGCCAGCAGCCCAGGGCCAAACCCAACCTACGAGCAGTACTTC

V: TRBV5-6
length: 15
size: NA
D: NA
J: TRBJ2-7
CDR3: CASSLRGASSYEQYF
DNA: TGTGCCAGCAGCTTGCGGGGGGCCAGCTCCTACGAGCAGTACTTC

V: TRBV6-5
length: 13
size: NA
D: NA
J: TRBJ1-5
CDR3: CASMRNSNQPQHF
DNA: TGTGCCAGCATGAGGAATAGCAATCAGCCCCAGCATTTT

V: TRBV13
length: 19
size: NA
D: TRBD1
J: TRBJ1-6
CDR3: CASSLGLARQGGLGSPLHF
DNA: TGTGCCAGCAGCTTAGGCCTAGCGAGACAGGGCGGTTTAGGATCACCCCTCCACTTT

V: TRBV28
length: 15
size: once
D: TRBD2
J: TRBJ2-2
CDR3: CASSPRGGITGELFF
DNA: TGTGCCAGCAGTCCCCGGGGAGGGATCACCGGGGAGCTGTTTTTT

V: TRBV5-1
length: 14
size: NA
D: TRBD1
J: TRBJ2-7
CDR3: CASSHGDRTYEQYF
DNA: TGCGCCAGCAGCCACGGGGACAGAACCTACGAGCAGTACTTC

V: TRBV30
length: 13
size: NA
D: NA
J: TRBJ2-5
CDR3: CAWTGRGQETQYF
DNA: TGTGCCTGGACTGGCAGGGGCCAAGAGACCCAGTACTTC

V: TRBV7-6
length: 15
size: NA
D: TRBD2
J: TRBJ2-3
CDR3: CASSLMTSGADTQYF
DNA: TGTGCCAGCAGCTTGATGACTAGCGGGGCAGATACGCAGTATTTT

V: TRBV9
length: 17
size: NA
D: NA
J: TRBJ2-1
CDR3: CASSVLTRQLLPGLLFF
DNA: TGTGCCAGCAGCGTACTTACTCGACAGCTCCTCCCTGGTCTTTTGTTCTTC

V: TRBV5-1
length: 14
size: once
D: NA
J: TRBJ2-7
CDR3: CASSLLDGGYEQYF
DNA: TGCGCCAGCAGCCTCCTCGATGGCGGATACGAGCAGTACTTC

V: TRBV30
length: 14
size: NA
D: NA
J: TRBJ1-3
CDR3: CAWRTPGSGNTIYF
DNA: TGTGCCTGGCGAACACCGGGCTCTGGAAACACCATATATTTT

V: TRBV28
length: 15
size: NA
D: NA
J: TRBJ1-5
CDR3: CASSFPRPGRQPQHF
DNA: TGTGCCAGCAGTTTTCCTCGCCCGGGGAGACAGCCCCAGCATTTT

V: TRBV5-1
length: 15
size: NA
D: TRBD1
J: TRBJ1-5
CDR3: CASSPQGAFNQPQHF
DNA: TGCGCCAGCAGCCCACAGGGGGCGTTCAATCAGCCCCAGCATTTT

V: TRBV7-9
length: 14
size: NA
D: NA
J: TRBJ1-1
CDR3: CASSKNIRDTEAFF
DNA: TGTGCCAGCAGCAAGAACATAAGGGACACTGAAGCTTTCTTT

V: TRBV30
length: 12
size: NA
D: NA
J: TRBJ2-7
CDR3: CAWSDRTYEQYF
DNA: TGTGCCTGGTCCGACAGGACCTACGAGCAGTACTTC

V: TRBV2
length: 13
size: NA
D: NA
J: TRBJ2-1
CDR3: CASVRLGYNEQFF
DNA: TGTGCCAGCGTCAGATTGGGCTACAATGAGCAGTTCTTC

V: TRBV10-3
length: 13
size: NA
D: NA
J: TRBJ1-2
CDR3: CAISDSPSYGYTF
DNA: TGTGCCATCAGTGATTCCCCGAGTTATGGCTACACCTTC

V: TRBV5-1
length: 14
size: NA
D: NA
J: TRBJ1-2
CDR3: CASSLEGSNYGYTF
DNA: TGCGCCAGCAGCTTGGAAGGCAGCAACTATGGCTACACCTTC

V: TRBV27
length: 15
size: NA
D: NA
J: TRBJ2-7
CDR3: CASKGLGEGTGEQYF
DNA: TGTGCCAGCAAAGGTTTGGGAGAGGGTACCGGCGAGCAGTACTTC

V: TRBV30
length: 13
size: NA
D: NA
J: TRBJ2-1
CDR3: CARGGRLHNEQFF
DNA: TGTGCTAGGGGGGGCAGGTTGCACAATGAGCAGTTCTTC

V: TRBV19
length: 12
size: NA
D: NA
J: TRBJ2-3
CDR3: CASNGDTDTQYF
DNA: TGTGCCAGTAATGGGGATACAGATACGCAGTATTTT

V: TRBV6-1
length: 12
size: NA
D: NA
J: TRBJ2-7
CDR3: CASLRENYEQYF
DNA: TGTGCCAGCCTCCGGGAGAACTACGAGCAGTACTTC

V: TRBV5-4
length: 15
size: NA
D: NA
J: TRBJ2-1
CDR3: CASSLQGSSYNEQFF
DNA: TGTGCCAGCAGCTTGCAGGGAAGCTCCTACAATGAGCAGTTCTTC

V: TRBV7-9
length: 17
size: NA
D: NA
J: TRBJ2-5
CDR3: CASSSGAGGVYQETQYF
DNA: TGTGCCAGCAGTTCGGGGGCGGGCGGAGTATACCAAGAGACCCAGTACTTC

V: TRBV28
length: 12
size: NA
D: TRBD1
J: TRBJ1-1
CDR3: CAIQGAWTEAFF
DNA: TGTGCCATCCAGGGGGCGTGGACTGAAGCTTTCTTT

V: TRBV6-5
length: 12
size: once
D: NA
J: TRBJ1-1
CDR3: CASSSINTEAFF
DNA: TGTGCCAGCAGTTCGATAAACACTGAAGCTTTCTTT

V: TRBV4-2
length: 14
size: once
D: NA
J: TRBJ2-7
CDR3: CASSPRERVYEQYF
DNA: TGTGCCAGCAGCCCCCGGGAGCGGGTTTACGAGCAGTACTTC

V: TRBV7-9
length: 16
size: NA
D: TRBD2
J: TRBJ2-1
CDR3: CASSLLGLAGASEQFF
DNA: TGTGCCAGCAGCCTCCTAGGACTAGCGGGGGCTAGTGAGCAGTTCTTC

V: TRBV27
length: 14
size: NA
D: NA
J: TRBJ2-7
CDR3: CASSLSTQGYEQYF
DNA: TGTGCCAGCAGTCTCTCCACCCAGGGCTACGAGCAGTACTTC

V: TRBV6-6
length: 15
size: NA
D: TRBD2
J: TRBJ2-1
CDR3: CASSRTSGRGNEQFF
DNA: TGTGCCAGCAGCCGAACTAGCGGGAGGGGCAATGAGCAGTTCTTC

V: TRBV7-2
length: 14
size: NA
D: NA
J: TRBJ2-7
CDR3: CASSLGLLGYEQYF
DNA: TGTGCCAGCAGCTTAGGACTCTTGGGGTACGAGCAGTACTTC

V: TRBV4-3
length: 13
size: NA
D: NA
J: TRBJ1-2
CDR3: CASSQDRGYGYTF
DNA: TGCGCCAGCAGCCAAGACAGGGGCTATGGCTACACCTTC